These 3 T cell receptor beta chains were sequenced from one sample in a study of shared clonotypes between healthy human individuals (dated by TCRdb to about 2020). Libraries were made using the immunoSEQ multiplex PCR assay. Held by TCRdb, this immuneACCESS table contains in-frame sequences only and omits some clones. Under half of the omission traces to an unresolved V gene where checked; the cause of the rest is unknown. The sample records about 670,000 clones, around 72% of which are singletons. The ten top clones hold roughly 1.8% of the sample. The sequenced material came from memory CD4+ T cells sorted from blood. The intended sense of this specimen's cell subset or site label: CD45RA-negative fraction. Source of these receptors: a woman aged 25 to 39 in good health.

V gene TRBV4-1 combines with J gene TRBJ2-1; 9 nucleotides match TRBD1. The CDR3 is made up of 15 amino acids. Germline V CDR1 and CDR2: MGHRA, YSYEKL. V gave up 2 bases and J gave up 15 bases; unmatched junction bases: 14. The DNA of the CDR3 is TGCGCCAGCAGCCAACCTCAGGGACAGGGAGGTATTCGGTTCTTC. It yields the protein CASSQPQGQGGIRFF.

This chain joins TRBV27 and TRBJ1-4, with D possibly being TRBD1 (6 bases). CDR1 and CDR2 (germline): MNHEY, SMNVEV (reference sequence). Trimming cost V 8 bases and J 7 bases, with 17 bases left between them. The CDR3 has 14 amino acids. The CDR3 DNA follows: TGTGCCAGCGGGAGGGGGGCGAAGACTGAAAAACTGTTTTTT. It is translated as CASGRGAKTEKLFF.

This clone has only one observation. The chain carries TRBV2 and TRBJ1-1; 7 bases agree with TRBD1. CDR3 size: 14 residues. Looked up from germline, CDR1 is SNHLY and CDR2 is FYNNEI. The trim removed 8 bases at V and 5 bases at J, leaving 11 bases unmatched. CDR3 protein: CASVEGQPFTEAFF. CDR3 DNA sequence: TGTGCCAGCGTTGAGGGACAGCCGTTTACTGAAGCTTTCTTT.